These 21 T cell receptor beta chains came from one sample sequenced in a study of blood T cell repertoires in COVID-19. Produced via immunoSEQ multiplex PCR; TCRdb's table is partial and in-frame only. The sample lists about 350,000 clones, about 92% occurring once. Input material: peripheral blood. The receptors here all came from a woman aged 55-75 years with COVID-19, enrolled during active disease.

The chain is built from TRBV6-2 or TRBV6-3 and TRBJ2-7; a weak D match, TRBD2 (6 bases). Germline CDR1 MNHEY, CDR2 SVGEGT. The CDR3 extends over 15 amino acids. V was clipped by 5 bases and J by 0 bases, with 14 bases between them. The chain's CDR3 is CASSNPGVYSYEQYF. The CDR3 DNA sequence: TGTGCCAGCAGTAATCCGGGGGTATACTCCTACGAGCAGTACTTC.

This sequence joins TRBV7-9 and TRBJ2-6; 8 nucleotides agree with TRBD1. The trim removed 5 bases at V and 2 bases at J, leaving 2 bases unmatched. This CDR3 region has 15 residues. Germline V gives CDR1 SEHNR, CDR2 FQNEAQ (reference sequence). CDR3 bases: TGTGCCAGCAGCCTACAGGGGGCTGGGGCCAACGTCCTGACTTTC. Protein sequence: CASSLQGAGANVLTF. Full variable domain (remainder filled in from reference TRBV7-9 and TRBJ2-6): DTGVSQNPRHKITKRGQNVTFRCDPISEHNRLYWYRQTLGQGPEFLTYFQNEAQLEKSRLLSDRFSAERPKGSFSTLEIQRTEQGDSAMYLCASSLQGAGANVLTFGAGSRLTVL.

The chain uses TRBV7-2 and TRBJ2-7; 7 bases map to TRBD1. Germline CDR1 is SGHTA and CDR2 is FQGNSA. The CDR3 has 15 residues. J was trimmed by 3 bases and V by 1 base; bases with no gene match: 6. CDR3 nucleotides: TGTGCCAGCAGCTTAGAAGTGCAGGGGGTCTACGAGCAGTACTTC. Its translation: CASSLEVQGVYEQYF.

The V call is TRBV5-1, the J call TRBJ2-3; TRBD1 is a possible D gene (6 bases). Trimming stripped 5 bases from V and 9 bases from J, with 13 bases between. The CDR3 is made up of 12 amino acids. The V gene's germline CDR1 is SGHRS and CDR2 YFSETQ. As DNA, the CDR3 is TGCGCCAGCAGTATCTCAGGGGAAACGCAGTATTTT. It is translated as CASSISGETQYF.

Turning to this clone: Germline is not matched at one junction end, which may reflect a read error. This chain uses TRBV29-1 with TRBJ1-2; D is possibly TRBD1 (5 bases). The CDR3 contains 13 residues. The germline V gene has CDR1 SQVTM and CDR2 ANQGSEA. CDR3 protein: CSVDAGEDYGYTF. The CDR3 region has the DNA TGCAGCGTGGATGCGGGGGAAGACTACGGCTACACCTTC.

The chain is built from TRBV10-3 and TRBJ2-3; a possible D gene is TRBD1 (7 bases). CDR1 ENHRY and CDR2 SYGVKD come from the germline V gene. The V end lost 6 bases, the J end lost 0 bases, and 10 bases lay between the germline ends. The CDR3 is made up of 14 amino acids. For the CDR3, the DNA is TGTGCCATCAGCCAGGGGGGTAGCACAGATACGCAGTATTTT. Protein product: CAISQGGSTDTQYF.

The J gene is TRBJ1-1, the V gene TRBV7-2; D is unclear. V lost 5 bases to trimming and J lost 1 base, with 11 bases between them. Germline V lookup: CDR1 SGHTA, CDR2 FQGNSA. This CDR3 region has 14 residues. CDR3 in amino acids: CASSLPVWNTEAFF. CDR3 in DNA: TGTGCCAGCAGCCTCCCTGTATGGAACACTGAAGCTTTCTTT.

The chain has TRBV28 and TRBJ2-7, with TRBD1 identical over 8 bases. J gave up 6 bases and V 4 bases, and 5 bases lay outside the gene matches. Germline CDR1 and CDR2: MDHEN and SYDVKM. This CDR3 contains 13 residues. CDR3: CASSSPTGGEQYF. CDR3 nucleotides: TGTGCCAGCAGTTCACCTACAGGGGGCGAGCAGTACTTC.

V is TRBV5-1 and J is TRBJ1-1; 7 nucleotides agree with TRBD1. Trimming removed 5 bases from V and 4 bases from J; junction bases left unmatched: 11. CDR1 is SGHRS, CDR2 YFSETQ, per germline. This CDR3 spans 15 amino acids. The CDR3 protein is CASREVRGAPTEAFF. DNA for the CDR3: TGCGCCAGCAGAGAAGTCAGGGGGGCCCCCACTGAAGCTTTCTTT.

As for this clone: Other DNA sequences from this sample encode an identical CDR3 as well. The chain couples TRBV18 to TRBJ1-3; D possibly corresponds to TRBD1 (6 bases). The CDR3 is made up of 15 amino acids. V lost 6 bases and J lost 0, with 12 bases in between. Germline V lookup: CDR1 KGHSH, CDR2 LQKENI. In nucleotides, the CDR3 is TGTGCCAGCTCTCGTGGGGGACACTCTGGAAACACCATATATTTT. Protein product: CASSRGGHSGNTIYF.

V and J are TRBV6-5 and TRBJ1-2; TRBD1 aligns across 8 bases. The trim removed 2 bases at V and 7 bases at J, leaving 6 bases unmatched. The CDR3 is 14 amino acids. CDR1 is MNHEY, CDR2 SVGAGI, per germline. Here the CDR3 DNA reads TGTGCCAGCAGTTACAGAGGACAGGGAATTGGCTACACCTTC. This codes for CASSYRGQGIGYTF.

This clone was detected once. The chain couples TRBV5-4 to TRBJ2-7; tentative D call: TRBD2 (5 bases). Trimming stripped 3 bases from V and 5 bases from J, with 12 bases between. Germline V CDR1 and CDR2: SGHNT, YYREEE (reference sequence). The CDR3 runs to 13 residues. This CDR3 is CASSSLGVDEQYF. The CDR3 nucleotides read TGTGCCAGCAGCTCCCTGGGAGTCGACGAGCAGTACTTC.

The chain combines TRBV14 with TRBJ1-2, with 7 positions matching TRBD1. Per the germline V gene, CDR1 is SGHDN and CDR2 is FVKESK. Trimming at V came to 0 bases and at J to 4 bases, leaving 17 bases not matched to a gene. The CDR3 extends over 19 amino acids. CDR3 protein: CASSQDSGQDPIRAYGYTF. Written as DNA, the CDR3 is TGTGCCAGCAGCCAAGATTCCGGACAGGACCCCATCCGAGCCTATGGCTACACCTTC.

Details on this clone: The junction and the germline gene differ at one end; a read error may be behind it. This rearrangement joins TRBV7-7 to TRBJ2-1; 7 bases match TRBD1. The CDR3 runs to 15 residues. The germline V gene encodes CDR1 SSHAT and CDR2 FNYEAQ (reference sequence). The CDR3 loop reads CASSLSRDSYNEQFF. The CDR3, as DNA: TGTGCTAGCAGCTTATCAAGGGACAGCTACAATGAGCAGTTCTTC. The complete variable domain, with remaining parts taken from reference TRBV7-7 and TRBJ2-1, reads GAGVSQSPRYKVTKRGQDVTLRCDPISSHATLYWYQQALGQGPEFLTYFNYEAQPDKSGLPSDRFSAERPEGSISTLTIQRTEQRDSAMYRCASSLSRDSYNEQFFGPGTRLTVL.

The rearrangement joins TRBV2 to TRBJ1-5; no clear D gene. The V end was cut by 5 bases, the J end by 6 bases, with 8 bases between. This CDR3 has 12 amino acids. Germline values: CDR1 SNHLY, CDR2 FYNNEI. The CDR3 protein is CASSLAIQPQHF. For the CDR3, the DNA is TGTGCCAGCAGTCTAGCGATTCAGCCCCAGCATTTT. The full variable domain, completed using reference TRBV2 and TRBJ1-5, is EPEVTQTPSHQVTQMGQEVILRCVPISNHLYFYWYRQILGQKVEFLVSFYNNEISEKSEIFDDQFSVERPDGSNFTLKIRSTKLEDSAMYFCASSLAIQPQHFGDGTRLSIL.

This clone was observed a few times. CDR3 nucleotides: TGTGCCAGCAGCGAACTCGGGGATTCTAACTATGGCTACACCTTC. Its protein product is CASSELGDSNYGYTF. The V gene is TRBV28, the J gene TRBJ1-2; D uncertain. Germline-derived CDR1 and CDR2 are MDHEN and SYDVKM. V lost 6 bases and J 0 bases, leaving 14 bases between the germline ends. The CDR3 consists of 15 residues.

The rearrangement links TRBV2 to TRBJ2-1; no definite D call. Trimming removed 5 bases at V and 8 bases at J, with 10 bases between. Germline V gene sequence: CDR1 SNHLY, CDR2 FYNNEI. This CDR3 has 12 amino acids. The CDR3 region has the DNA TGTGCCAGCAGTTTAGAACCGTATGAGCAGTTCTTC. As protein: CASSLEPYEQFF. Using reference TRBV2 and TRBJ2-1 for the parts outside the CDR3, the full variable domain is EPEVTQTPSHQVTQMGQEVILRCVPISNHLYFYWYRQILGQKVEFLVSFYNNEISEKSEIFDDQFSVERPDGSNFTLKIRSTKLEDSAMYFCASSLEPYEQFFGPGTRLTVL.

This chain uses TRBV10-3 with TRBJ1-2, with unresolved D. The CDR3 is 14 residues long. V dropped 3 bases and J dropped 4 bases, with 12 bases sitting between them. Germline CDR1 reads ENHRY; CDR2 reads SYGVKD. CDR3 residues: CAISDLPGSYGYTF. The CDR3, as DNA: TGTGCCATCAGTGACCTCCCGGGAAGCTATGGCTACACCTTC.

In DNA form, the CDR3 reads TGCGCCAGCAGTCCCGGACAGCTGCGGAGCGAAAAAGAAGCTTTCTTT. It translates to CASSPGQLRSEKEAFF. The gene calls are TRBV5-1 and TRBJ1-1, with a possible D match to TRBD1 (6 bases). Trimming removed 5 bases from V and 8 bases from J, with 25 bases in between. The length of the CDR3 is 16 residues. Germline assignment: CDR1 SGHRS and CDR2 YFSETQ.

The chain is built from TRBV19 and TRBJ1-4; D may be TRBD1 (5 bases). V shed 5 bases and J shed 12 bases, with 10 bases lying between them. The CDR3 has 11 residues. Germline V CDR1 and CDR2: LNHDA, SQIVND (reference sequence). The CDR3 DNA sequence: TGTGCCAGTAGTTCCGGACAAGAACTGTTTTTT. Amino acids: CASSSGQELFF.

The V and J genes are TRBV7-6 and TRBJ1-6, with TRBD1 matching over 7 bases. There are 15 residues in the CDR3. CDR1 is SGHVS and CDR2 is FNYEAQ in the germline V gene. Trimming at V came to 4 bases and at J to 10 bases, leaving 10 bases not matched to a gene. CDR3 loop: CASSSDRTGRSPLHF. In DNA form, the CDR3 reads TGTGCCAGCAGCTCGGACAGGACAGGAAGATCACCCCTCCACTTT.